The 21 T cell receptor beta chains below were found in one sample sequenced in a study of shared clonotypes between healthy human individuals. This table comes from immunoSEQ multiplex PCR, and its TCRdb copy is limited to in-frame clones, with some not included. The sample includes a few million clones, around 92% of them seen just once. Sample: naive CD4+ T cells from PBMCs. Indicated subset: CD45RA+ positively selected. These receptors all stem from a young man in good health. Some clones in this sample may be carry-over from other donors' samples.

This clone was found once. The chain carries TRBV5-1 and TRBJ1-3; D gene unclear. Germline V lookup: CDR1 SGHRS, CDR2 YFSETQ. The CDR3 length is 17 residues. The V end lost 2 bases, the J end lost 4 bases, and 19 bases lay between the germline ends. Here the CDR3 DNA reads TGCGCCAGCAGCTTAAGGCCCTCCCGGCAGTCAGGAAACACCATATATTTT. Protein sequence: CASSLRPSRQSGNTIYF. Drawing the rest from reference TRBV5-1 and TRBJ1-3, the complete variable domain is KAGVTQTPRYLIKTRGQQVTLSCSPISGHRSVSWYQQTPGQGLQFLFEYFSETQRNKGNFPGRFSGRQFSNSRSEMNVSTLELGDSALYLCASSLRPSRQSGNTIYFGEGSWLTVV.

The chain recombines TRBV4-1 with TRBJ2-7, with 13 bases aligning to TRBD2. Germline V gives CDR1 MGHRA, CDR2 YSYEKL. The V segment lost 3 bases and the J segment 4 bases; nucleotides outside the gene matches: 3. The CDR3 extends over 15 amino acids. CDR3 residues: CASSHTSGRVYEQYF. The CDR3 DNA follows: TGCGCCAGCAGCCATACTAGCGGGAGGGTATACGAGCAGTACTTC.

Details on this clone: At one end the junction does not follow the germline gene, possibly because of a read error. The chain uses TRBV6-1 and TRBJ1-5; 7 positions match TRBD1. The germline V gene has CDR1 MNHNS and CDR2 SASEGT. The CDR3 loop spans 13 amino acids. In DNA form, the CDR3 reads TGCATCCATGGCCCAGGGGGAAATCAGCCCCAGCATTTT. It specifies CIHGPGGNQPQHF.

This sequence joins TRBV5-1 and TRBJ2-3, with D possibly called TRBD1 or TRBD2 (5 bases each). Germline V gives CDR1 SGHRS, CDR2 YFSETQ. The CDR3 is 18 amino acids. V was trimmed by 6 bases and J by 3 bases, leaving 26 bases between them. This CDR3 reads CASNPIFEGRDATDTQYF. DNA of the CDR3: TGCGCCAGCAACCCGATTTTCGAGGGGAGAGACGCGACAGATACGCAGTATTTT.

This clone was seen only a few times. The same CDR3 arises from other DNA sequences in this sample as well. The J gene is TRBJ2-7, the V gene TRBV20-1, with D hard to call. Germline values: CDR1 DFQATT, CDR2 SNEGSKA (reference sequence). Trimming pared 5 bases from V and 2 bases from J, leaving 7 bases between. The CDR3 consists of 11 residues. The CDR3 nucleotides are TGCAGTGCTTCACTAACCTACGAGCAGTACTTC. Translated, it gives CSASLTYEQYF.

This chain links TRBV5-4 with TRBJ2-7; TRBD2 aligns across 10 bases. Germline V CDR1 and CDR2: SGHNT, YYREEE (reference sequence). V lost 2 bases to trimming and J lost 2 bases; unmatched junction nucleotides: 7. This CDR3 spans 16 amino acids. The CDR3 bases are TGTGCCAGCAGCTTAAGATGGACTAGCGGTCCCTACGAGCAGTACTTC. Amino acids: CASSLRWTSGPYEQYF.

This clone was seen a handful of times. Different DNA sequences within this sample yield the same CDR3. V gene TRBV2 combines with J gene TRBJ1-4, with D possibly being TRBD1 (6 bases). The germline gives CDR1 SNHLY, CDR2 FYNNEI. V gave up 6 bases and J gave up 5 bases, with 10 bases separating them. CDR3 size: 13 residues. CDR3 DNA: TGTGCCAGCAGACGGACAGAGAATGAAAAACTGTTTTTT. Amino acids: CASRRTENEKLFF.

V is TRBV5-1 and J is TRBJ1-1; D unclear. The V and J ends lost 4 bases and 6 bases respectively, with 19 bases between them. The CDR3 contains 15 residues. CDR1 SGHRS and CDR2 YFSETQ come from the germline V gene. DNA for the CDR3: TGCGCCAGCAGCCCCCGGGCCCCCAGTACCGCTGAAGCTTTCTTT. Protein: CASSPRAPSTAEAFF. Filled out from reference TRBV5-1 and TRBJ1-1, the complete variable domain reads KAGVTQTPRYLIKTRGQQVTLSCSPISGHRSVSWYQQTPGQGLQFLFEYFSETQRNKGNFPGRFSGRQFSNSRSEMNVSTLELGDSALYLCASSPRAPSTAEAFFGQGTRLTVV.

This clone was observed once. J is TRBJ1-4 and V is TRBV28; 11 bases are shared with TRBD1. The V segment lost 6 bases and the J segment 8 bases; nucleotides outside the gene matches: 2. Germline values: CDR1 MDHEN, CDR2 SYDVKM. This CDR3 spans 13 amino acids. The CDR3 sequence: CASRGQGDEKLFF. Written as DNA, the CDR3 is TGTGCCAGCAGGGGACAGGGGGACGAAAAACTGTTTTTT.

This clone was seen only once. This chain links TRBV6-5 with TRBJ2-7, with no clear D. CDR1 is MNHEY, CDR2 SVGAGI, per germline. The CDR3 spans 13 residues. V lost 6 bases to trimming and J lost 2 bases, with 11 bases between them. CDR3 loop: CASRFGSTYEQYF. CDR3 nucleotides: TGTGCCAGCAGATTTGGGTCAACCTACGAGCAGTACTTC.

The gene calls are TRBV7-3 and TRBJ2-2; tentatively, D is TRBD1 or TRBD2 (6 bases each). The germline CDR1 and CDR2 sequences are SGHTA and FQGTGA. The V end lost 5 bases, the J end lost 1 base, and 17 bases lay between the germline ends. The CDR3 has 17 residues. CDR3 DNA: TGTGCCAGCAGCCCATGGGGGGCTAGGGGGAACACCGGGGAGCTGTTTTTT. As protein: CASSPWGARGNTGELFF.

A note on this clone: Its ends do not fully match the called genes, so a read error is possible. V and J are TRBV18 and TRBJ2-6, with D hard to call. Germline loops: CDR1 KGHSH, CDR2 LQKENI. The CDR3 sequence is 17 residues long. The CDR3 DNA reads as TGTGCCAGCTCGCCACGCAGGCCCTCCTCTGGGGCCAACGTCCTGACTTTC. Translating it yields CASSPRRPSSGANVLTF.

CDR3 sequence: CASSPQRTYNEQFF. The CDR3 nucleotides are TGTGCCAGCTCACCCCAACGGACCTACAATGAGCAGTTCTTC. The chain employs TRBV18 and TRBJ2-1; D is ambiguous. The CDR3 covers 14 residues. Germline CDR1 reads KGHSH; CDR2 reads LQKENI. Between the trimmed V and J ends, which lost 3 bases and 2 bases, there was a span of 8 bases.

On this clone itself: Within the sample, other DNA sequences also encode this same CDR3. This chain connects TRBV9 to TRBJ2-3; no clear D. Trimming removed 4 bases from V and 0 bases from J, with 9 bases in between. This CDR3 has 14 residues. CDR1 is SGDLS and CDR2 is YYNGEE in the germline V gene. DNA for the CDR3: TGTGCCAGCAGCCCCAGGCCTAGCACAGATACGCAGTATTTT. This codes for CASSPRPSTDTQYF.

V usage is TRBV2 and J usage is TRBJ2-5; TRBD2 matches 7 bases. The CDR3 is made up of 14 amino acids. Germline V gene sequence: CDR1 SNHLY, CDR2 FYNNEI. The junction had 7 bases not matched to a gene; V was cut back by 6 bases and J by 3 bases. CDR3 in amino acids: CASRRGTTEETQYF. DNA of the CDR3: TGTGCCAGCAGACGCGGGACTACCGAAGAGACCCAGTACTTC.

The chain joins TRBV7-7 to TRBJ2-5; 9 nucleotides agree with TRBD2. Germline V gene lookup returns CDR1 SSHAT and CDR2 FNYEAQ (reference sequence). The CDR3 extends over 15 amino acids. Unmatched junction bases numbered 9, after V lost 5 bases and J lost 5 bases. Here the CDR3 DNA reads TGTGCCAGCAGCGGCTCTAGCGGGAAGGGGGAGACCCAGTACTTC. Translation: CASSGSSGKGETQYF.

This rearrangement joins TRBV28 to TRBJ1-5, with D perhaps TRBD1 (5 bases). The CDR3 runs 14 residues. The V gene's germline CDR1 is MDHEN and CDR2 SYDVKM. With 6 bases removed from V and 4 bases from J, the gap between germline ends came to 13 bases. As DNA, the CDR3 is TGTGCCAGCAGCCGTGACAGACAAAATCAGCCCCAGCATTTT. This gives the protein CASSRDRQNQPQHF.

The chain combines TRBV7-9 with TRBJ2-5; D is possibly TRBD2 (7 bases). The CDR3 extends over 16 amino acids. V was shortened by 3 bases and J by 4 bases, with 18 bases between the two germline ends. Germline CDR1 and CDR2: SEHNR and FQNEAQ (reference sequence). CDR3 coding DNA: TGTGCCAGCAGCTTCCCAGGGAGGGGGGCTGGAGAGACCCAGTACTTC. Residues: CASSFPGRGAGETQYF.

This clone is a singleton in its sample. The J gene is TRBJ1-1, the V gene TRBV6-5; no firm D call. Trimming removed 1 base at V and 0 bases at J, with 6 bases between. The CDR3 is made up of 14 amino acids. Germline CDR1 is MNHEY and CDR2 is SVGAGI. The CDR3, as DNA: TGTGCCAGCAGTTACTTGGGCCTGAACACTGAAGCTTTCTTT. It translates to CASSYLGLNTEAFF.

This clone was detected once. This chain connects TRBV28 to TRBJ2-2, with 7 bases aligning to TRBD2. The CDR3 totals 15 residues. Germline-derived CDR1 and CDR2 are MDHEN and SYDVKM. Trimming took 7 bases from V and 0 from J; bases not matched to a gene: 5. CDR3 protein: CASILGGANTGELFF. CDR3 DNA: TGTGCCAGCATCCTGGGAGGGGCGAACACCGGGGAGCTGTTTTTT. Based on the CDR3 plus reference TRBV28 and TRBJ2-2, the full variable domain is DVKVTQSSRYLVKRTGEKVFLECVQDMDHENMFWYRQDPGLGLRLIYFSYDVKMKEKGDIPEGYSVSREKKERFSLILESASTNQTSMYLCASILGGANTGELFFGEGSRLTVL.

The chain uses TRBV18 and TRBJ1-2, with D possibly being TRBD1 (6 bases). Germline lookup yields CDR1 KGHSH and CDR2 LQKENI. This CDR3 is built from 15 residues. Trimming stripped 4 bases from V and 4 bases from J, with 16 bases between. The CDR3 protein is CASSLDQTGTYGYTF. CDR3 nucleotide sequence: TGTGCCAGCTCACTCGACCAGACAGGAACCTATGGCTACACCTTC.